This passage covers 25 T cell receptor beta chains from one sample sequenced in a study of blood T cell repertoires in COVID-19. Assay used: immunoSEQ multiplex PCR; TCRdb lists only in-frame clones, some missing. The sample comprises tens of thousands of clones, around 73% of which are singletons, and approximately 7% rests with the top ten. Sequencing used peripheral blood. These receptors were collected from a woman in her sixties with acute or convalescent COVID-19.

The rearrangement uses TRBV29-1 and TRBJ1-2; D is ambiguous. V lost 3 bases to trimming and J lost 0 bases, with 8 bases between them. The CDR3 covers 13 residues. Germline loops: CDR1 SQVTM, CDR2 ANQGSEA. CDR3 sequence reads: CSVETGANYGYTF. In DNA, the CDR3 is TGCAGCGTTGAGACGGGAGCTAACTATGGCTACACCTTC.

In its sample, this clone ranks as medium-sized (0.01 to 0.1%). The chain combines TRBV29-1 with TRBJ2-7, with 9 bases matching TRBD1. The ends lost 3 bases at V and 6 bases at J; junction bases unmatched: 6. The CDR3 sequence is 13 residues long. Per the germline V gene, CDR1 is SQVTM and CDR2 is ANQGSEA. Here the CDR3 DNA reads TGCAGCGTTGAGGGACAGGGCTCTCTCGAGCAGTACTTC. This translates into CSVEGQGSLEQYF.

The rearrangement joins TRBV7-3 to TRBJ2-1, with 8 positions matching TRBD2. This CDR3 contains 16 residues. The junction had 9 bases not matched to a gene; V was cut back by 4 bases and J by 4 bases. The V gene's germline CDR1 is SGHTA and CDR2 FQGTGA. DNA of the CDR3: TGTGCCAGCAGCTACACCCCCAGCGGGGGATACAATGAGCAGTTCTTC. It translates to CASSYTPSGGYNEQFF. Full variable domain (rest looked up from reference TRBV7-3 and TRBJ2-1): GAGVSQTPSNKVTEKGKYVELRCDPISGHTALYWYRQSLGQGPEFLIYFQGTGAADDSGLPNDRFFAVRPEGSVSTLKIQRTERGDSAVYLCASSYTPSGGYNEQFFGPGTRLTVL.

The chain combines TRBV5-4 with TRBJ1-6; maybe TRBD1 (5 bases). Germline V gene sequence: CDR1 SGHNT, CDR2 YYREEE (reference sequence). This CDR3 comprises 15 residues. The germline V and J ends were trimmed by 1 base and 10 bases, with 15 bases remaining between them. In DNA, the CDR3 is TGTGCCAGCAGCTTGCAGTTCGGGGGTGGATCACCCCTCCACTTT. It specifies CASSLQFGGGSPLHF.

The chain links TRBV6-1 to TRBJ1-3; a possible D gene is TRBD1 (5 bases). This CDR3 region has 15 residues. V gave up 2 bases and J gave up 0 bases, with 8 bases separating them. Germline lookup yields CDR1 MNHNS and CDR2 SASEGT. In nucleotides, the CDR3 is TGTGCCAGCAGTGAAACGACAGACTCTGGAAACACCATATATTTT. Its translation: CASSETTDSGNTIYF.

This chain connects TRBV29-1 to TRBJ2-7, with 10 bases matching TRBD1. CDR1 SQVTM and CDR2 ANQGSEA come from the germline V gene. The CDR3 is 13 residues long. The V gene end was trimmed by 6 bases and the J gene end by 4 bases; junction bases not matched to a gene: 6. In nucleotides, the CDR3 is TGCAGCGTCACCGGGACAGGGGTGTACGAGCAGTACTTC. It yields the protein CSVTGTGVYEQYF.

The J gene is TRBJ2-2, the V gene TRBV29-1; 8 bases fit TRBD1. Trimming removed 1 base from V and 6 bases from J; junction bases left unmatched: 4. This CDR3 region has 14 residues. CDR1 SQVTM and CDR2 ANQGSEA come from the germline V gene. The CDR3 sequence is CSVEVNRGAGELFF. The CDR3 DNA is TGCAGCGTTGAAGTCAACAGGGGGGCCGGGGAGCTGTTTTTT.

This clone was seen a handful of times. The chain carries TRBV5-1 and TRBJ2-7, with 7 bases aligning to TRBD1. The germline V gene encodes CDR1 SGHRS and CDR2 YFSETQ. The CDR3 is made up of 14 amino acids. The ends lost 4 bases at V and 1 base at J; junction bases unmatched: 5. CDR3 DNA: TGCGCCAGCAGCCCCGGGACAGCTTCCTACGAGCAGTACTTC. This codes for CASSPGTASYEQYF.

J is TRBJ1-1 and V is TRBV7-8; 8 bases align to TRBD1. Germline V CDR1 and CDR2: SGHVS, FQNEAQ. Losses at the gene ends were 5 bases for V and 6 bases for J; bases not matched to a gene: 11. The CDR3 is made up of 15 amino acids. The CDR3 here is CASSPRTGQSAEAFF. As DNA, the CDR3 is TGTGCCAGCAGCCCGCGGACAGGGCAGTCGGCTGAAGCTTTCTTT.

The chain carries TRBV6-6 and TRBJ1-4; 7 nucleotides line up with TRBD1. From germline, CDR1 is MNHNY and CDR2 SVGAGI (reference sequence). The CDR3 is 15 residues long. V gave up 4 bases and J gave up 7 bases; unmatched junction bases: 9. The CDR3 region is CASSSGQVLFEKLFF. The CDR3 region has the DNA TGTGCCAGCAGTTCCGGACAGGTCTTATTTGAAAAACTGTTTTTT.

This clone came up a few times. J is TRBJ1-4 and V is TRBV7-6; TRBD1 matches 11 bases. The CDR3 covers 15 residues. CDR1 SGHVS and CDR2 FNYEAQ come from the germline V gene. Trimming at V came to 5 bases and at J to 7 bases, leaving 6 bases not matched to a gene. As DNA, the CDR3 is TGTGCCAGCAGCCACCGGGACAGGGGGGGTGAAAAACTGTTTTTT. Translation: CASSHRDRGGEKLFF.

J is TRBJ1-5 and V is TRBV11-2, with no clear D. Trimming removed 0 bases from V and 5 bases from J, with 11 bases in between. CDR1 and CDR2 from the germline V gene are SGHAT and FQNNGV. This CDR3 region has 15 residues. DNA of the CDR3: TGTGCCAGCAGCTTAGATTTGGGTGGGCATCAGCCCCAGCATTTT. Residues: CASSLDLGGHQPQHF.

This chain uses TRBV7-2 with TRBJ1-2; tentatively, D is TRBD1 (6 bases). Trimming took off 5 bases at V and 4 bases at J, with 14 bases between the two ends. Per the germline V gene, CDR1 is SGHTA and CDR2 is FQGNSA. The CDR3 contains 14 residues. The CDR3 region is CASSDYLDSYGYTF. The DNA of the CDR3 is TGTGCCAGCAGCGATTACTTGGACAGCTATGGCTACACCTTC.

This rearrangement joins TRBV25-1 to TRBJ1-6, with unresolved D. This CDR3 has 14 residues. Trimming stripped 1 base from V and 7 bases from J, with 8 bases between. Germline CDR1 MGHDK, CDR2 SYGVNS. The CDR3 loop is CASSESNRNSPLHF. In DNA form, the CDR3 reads TGTGCCAGCAGTGAATCTAACAGAAATTCACCCCTCCACTTT.

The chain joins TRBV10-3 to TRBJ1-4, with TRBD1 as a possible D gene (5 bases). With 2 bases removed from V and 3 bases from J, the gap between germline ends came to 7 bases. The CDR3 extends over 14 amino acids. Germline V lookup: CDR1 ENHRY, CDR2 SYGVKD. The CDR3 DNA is TGTGCCATCAGTGAGGGGGGGGCTAATGAAAAACTGTTTTTT. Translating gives CAISEGGANEKLFF.

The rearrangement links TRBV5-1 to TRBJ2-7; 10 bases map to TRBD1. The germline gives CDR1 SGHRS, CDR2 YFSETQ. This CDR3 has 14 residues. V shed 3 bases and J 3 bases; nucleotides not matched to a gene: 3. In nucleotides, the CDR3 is TGCGCCAGCAGCTGGGACAGGGGTGGCTACGAGCAGTACTTC. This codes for CASSWDRGGYEQYF.

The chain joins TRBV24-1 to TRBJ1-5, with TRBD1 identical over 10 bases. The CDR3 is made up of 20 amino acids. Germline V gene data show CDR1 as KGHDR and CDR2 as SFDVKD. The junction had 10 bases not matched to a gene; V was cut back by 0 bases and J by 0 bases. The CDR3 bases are TGTGCCACCAGTGATTTGGGGCCCGGGACAGGGGATTTTAGCAATCAGCCCCAGCATTTT. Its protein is CATSDLGPGTGDFSNQPQHF.

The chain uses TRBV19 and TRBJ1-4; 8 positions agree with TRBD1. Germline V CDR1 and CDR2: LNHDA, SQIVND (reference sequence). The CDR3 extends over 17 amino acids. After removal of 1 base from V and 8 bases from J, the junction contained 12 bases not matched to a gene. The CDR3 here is CASSIALPTGVREKLFF. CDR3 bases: TGTGCCAGTAGTATAGCTCTTCCGACAGGGGTACGAGAAAAACTGTTTTTT.

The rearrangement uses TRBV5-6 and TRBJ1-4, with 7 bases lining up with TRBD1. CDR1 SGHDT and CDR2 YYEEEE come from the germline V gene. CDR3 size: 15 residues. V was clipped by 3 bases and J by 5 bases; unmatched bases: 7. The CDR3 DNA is TGTGCCAGCAGCTACACCGGACAGGAAAATGAAAAACTGTTTTTT. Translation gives CASSYTGQENEKLFF.

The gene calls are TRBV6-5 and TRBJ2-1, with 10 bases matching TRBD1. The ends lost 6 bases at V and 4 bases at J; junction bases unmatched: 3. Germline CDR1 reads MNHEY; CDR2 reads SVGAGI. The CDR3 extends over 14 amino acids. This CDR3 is CASRRQGAYNEQFF. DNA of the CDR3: TGTGCCAGCAGACGACAGGGGGCGTACAATGAGCAGTTCTTC.

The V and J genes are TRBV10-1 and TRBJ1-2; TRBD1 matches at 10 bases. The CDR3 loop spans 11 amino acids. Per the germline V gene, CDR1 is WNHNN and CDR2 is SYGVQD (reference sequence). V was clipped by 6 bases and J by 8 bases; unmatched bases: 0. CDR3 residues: CASRTGGGYTF. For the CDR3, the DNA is TGCGCCAGCAGGACAGGGGGCGGCTACACCTTC.

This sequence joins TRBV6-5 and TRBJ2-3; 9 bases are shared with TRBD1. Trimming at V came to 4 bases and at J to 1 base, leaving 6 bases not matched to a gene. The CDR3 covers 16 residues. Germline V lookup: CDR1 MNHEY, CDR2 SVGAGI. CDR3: CASSLGQGTGTDTQYF. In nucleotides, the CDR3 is TGTGCCAGCAGTTTAGGACAGGGGACAGGCACAGATACGCAGTATTTT.

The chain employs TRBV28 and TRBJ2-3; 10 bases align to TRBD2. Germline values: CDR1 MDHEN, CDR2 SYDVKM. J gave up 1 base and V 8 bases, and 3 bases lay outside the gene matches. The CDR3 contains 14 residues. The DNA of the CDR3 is TGTGCCAGCTACGGACTAGCGGGCACAGATACGCAGTATTTT. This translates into CASYGLAGTDTQYF.

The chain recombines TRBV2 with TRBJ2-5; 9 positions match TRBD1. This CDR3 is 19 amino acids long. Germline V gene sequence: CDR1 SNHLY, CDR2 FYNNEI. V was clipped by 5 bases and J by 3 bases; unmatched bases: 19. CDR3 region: CASSISGTGIGWAKETQYF. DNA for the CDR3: TGTGCCAGCAGTATTTCCGGGACAGGGATCGGTTGGGCAAAAGAGACCCAGTACTTC.

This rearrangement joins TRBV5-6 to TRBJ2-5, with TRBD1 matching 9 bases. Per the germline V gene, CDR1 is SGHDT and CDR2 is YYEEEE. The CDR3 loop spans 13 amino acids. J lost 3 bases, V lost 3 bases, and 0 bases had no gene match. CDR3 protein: CASSWDREETQYF. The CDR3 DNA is TGTGCCAGCAGCTGGGACAGGGAAGAGACCCAGTACTTC.